This TCR beta chain appears in the sequencing data of a study of blood T cell repertoires in COVID-19. The wider study: Acute and convalescent COVID-19 samples came from the United States, Italy and Spain.

Per germline, CDR1 SGHRS and CDR2 YFSETQ. Trimming removed 8 bases from V and 1 base from J, with 15 bases in between. There are 14 residues in the CDR3. Generated by immunoSEQ multiplex PCR, the TCRdb table keeps only in-frame clones and is missing some. The sample records 130,000 to 150,000 clones, around 87% being singletons. Assignments of participants to cohorts depended upon their own reported clinical history. The chain joins TRBV5-1 to TRBJ1-1; maybe TRBD1 (5 bases). The sequenced material came from PBMCs or T cells enriched from blood (not recorded which). This sequence was found in a woman between 40 and 50 years old who had been exposed to COVID-19. The CDR3 DNA reads as TGCGCCAGTTCAACAGGACGGCCGAACACTGAAGCTTTCTTT. It codes for CASSTGRPNTEAFF.